This TCR beta chain was recovered during a study of response to subunit inactivated influenza vaccine. Study conclusions and caveats: Researchers suggested that each seasonal influenza vaccination recruits few new T cells.

Concerning this clonotype itself: Its antigen is not known.

Germline CDR1 and CDR2: LGHDT and YNNKEL (reference sequence). V shed 0 bases and J shed 0 bases, with 9 bases lying between them. The CDR3 contains 16 residues. Each CDR3 protein is one row after TCRdb ran MiXCR on the RT-PCR reads. In the table there are 450,000 to 500,000 distinct CDR3 sequences, approximately 9.9% of which are singletons. The chain links TRBV3-1 to TRBJ2-1; D gene uncertain. The receptor was isolated from a man aged 45-60 years who received an inactivated influenza vaccine. The sequencing used PBMCs from blood, collected more than 35 days after vaccination. As DNA, the CDR3 is TGTGCCAGCAGCCAAGATGGCGCGAGCTCCTACAATGAGCAGTTCTTC. It translates to CASSQDGASSYNEQFF.